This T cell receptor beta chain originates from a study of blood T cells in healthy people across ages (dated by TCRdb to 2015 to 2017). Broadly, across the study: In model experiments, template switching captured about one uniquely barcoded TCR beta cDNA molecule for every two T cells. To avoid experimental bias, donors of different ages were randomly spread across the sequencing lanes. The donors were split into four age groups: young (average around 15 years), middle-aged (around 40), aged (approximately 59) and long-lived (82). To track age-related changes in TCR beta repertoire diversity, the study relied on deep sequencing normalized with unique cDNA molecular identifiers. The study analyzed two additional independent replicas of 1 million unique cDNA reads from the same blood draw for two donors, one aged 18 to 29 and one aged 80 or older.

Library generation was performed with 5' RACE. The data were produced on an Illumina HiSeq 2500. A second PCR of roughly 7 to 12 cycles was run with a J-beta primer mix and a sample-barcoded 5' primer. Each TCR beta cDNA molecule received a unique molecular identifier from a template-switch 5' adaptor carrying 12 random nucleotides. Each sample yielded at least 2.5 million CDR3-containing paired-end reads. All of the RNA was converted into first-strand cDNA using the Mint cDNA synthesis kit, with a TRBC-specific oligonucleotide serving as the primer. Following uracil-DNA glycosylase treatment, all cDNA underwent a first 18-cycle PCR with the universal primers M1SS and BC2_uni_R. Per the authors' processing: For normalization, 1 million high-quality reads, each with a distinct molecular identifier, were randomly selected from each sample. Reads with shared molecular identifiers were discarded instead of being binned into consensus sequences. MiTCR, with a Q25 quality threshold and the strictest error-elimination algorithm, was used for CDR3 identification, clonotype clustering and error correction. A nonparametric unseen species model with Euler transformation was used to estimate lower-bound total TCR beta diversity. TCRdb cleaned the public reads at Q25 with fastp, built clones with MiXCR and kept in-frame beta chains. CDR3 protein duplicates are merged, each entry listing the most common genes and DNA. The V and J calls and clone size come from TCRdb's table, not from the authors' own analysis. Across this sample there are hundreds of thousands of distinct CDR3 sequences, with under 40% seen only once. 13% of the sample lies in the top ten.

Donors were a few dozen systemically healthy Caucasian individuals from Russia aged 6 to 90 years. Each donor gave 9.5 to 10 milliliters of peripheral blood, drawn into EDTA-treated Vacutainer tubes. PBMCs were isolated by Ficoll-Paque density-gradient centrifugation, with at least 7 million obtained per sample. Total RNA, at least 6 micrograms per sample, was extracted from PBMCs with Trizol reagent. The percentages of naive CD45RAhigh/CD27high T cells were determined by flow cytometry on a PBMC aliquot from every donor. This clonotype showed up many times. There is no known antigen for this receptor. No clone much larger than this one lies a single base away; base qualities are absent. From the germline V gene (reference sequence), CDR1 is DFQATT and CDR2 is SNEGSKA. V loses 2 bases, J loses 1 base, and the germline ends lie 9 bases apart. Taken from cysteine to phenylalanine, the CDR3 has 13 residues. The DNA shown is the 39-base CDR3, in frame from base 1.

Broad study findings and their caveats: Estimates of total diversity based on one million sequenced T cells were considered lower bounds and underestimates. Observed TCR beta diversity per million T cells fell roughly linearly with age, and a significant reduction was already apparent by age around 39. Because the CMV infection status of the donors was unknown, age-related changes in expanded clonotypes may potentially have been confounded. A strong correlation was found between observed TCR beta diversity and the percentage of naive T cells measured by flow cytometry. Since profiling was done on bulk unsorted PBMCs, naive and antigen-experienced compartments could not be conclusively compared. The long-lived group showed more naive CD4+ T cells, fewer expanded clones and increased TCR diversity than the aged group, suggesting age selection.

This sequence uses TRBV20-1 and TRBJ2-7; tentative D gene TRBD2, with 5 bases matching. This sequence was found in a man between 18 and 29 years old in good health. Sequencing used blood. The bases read TGCAGTGCTAGACCCAGGACTTCCTACGAGCAGTACTTC. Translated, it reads CSARPRTSYEQYF.